This T cell receptor (beta chain) was profiled in a study of shared clonotypes between healthy human individuals. On the study more broadly: Aged 18 to 49, the donors were two women and a few men. Broader study findings: Among non-shared clonotypes, generation probabilities were lower than among those shared by all four donors.

Germline V gene lookup returns CDR1 MNHEY and CDR2 SVGAGI. The V and J ends lost 6 bases and 1 base, in that order; junction bases with no gene match: 8. The CDR3 consists of 15 residues. This clone was observed once. The antigen is not known. Subsets obtained from CD4+ cells comprised CD45RA+ naive and CD45RA-negative memory cells. Profiled with immunoSEQ multiplex PCR; TCRdb holds only in-frame clones, not every one. The sample contains approximately 940,000 clones, roughly 72% of which appear only once. The clonotype comes from a man younger than 35 in good health. The gene calls are TRBV6-5 and TRBJ2-5, with 7 nucleotides matching TRBD2. Source material: memory CD4+ T cells sorted from blood. Subset denoted: CD45RA-negative fraction. The CDR3 region is CASRSGLILQETQYF. The CDR3 nucleotides read TGTGCCAGCAGATCGGGACTAATTCTCCAAGAGACCCAGTACTTC.